This record looks at one T cell receptor (beta chain) sequence and its context. Its antigen is unidentified. Some clones are missing from TCRdb's copy, which holds only in-frame ones; the method was immunoSEQ multiplex PCR. This sample carries about 130,000 clones, roughly 92% of them seen once, and the ten largest clones take over 0.15%. This record comes from a study of graft-versus-host responses after intestinal transplantation. Across the whole study: The study gave all recipients anti-thymocyte globulin induction, then tacrolimus and steroids for about 3 years.

Study-level findings and limits: Peak circulating GvH clone levels tracked with early post-transplant HvG declines.

Germline loops: CDR1 KGHSH, CDR2 LQKENI. CDR3 size: 18 residues. The V and J ends lost 4 bases and 0 bases, in that order; junction bases with no gene match: 8. This clonotype was sampled from a human donor who received an intestinal transplant. V is TRBV18 and J is TRBJ1-5, with 11 bases aligning to TRBD1. Sequences were derived from unstimulated CD4+ T cells sorted from spleen or lymph node cells, sampled before intestinal transplant. The CDR3 DNA reads TGTGCCAGCTCACGAGGACAGGGGGCCGCAGATAGCAATCAGCCCCAGCATTTT. Translated, it gives CASSRGQGAADSNQPQHF. The entire variable domain, with the rest obtained from reference TRBV18 and TRBJ1-5, is as follows: NAGVMQNPRHLVRRRGQEARLRCSPMKGHSHVYWYRQLPEEGLKFMVYLQKENIIDESGMPKERFSAEFPKEGPSILRIQQVVRGDSAAYFCASSRGQGAADSNQPQHFGDGTRLSIL.